These 26 T cell receptor beta chains were sequenced from one sample in a study of identical twins. A single record per CDR3 protein comes from TCRdb applying MiXCR to the 5' RACE reads. The repertoire holds some 660,000 distinct CDR3 sequences, with under 9% as singletons. The same sample was also used in a study of yellow fever vaccine responses in identical twins.

Material: PBMCs. Receptor source: a woman aged 18-35 years in good health.

This clonotype was counted a few times. The genes are TRBV6-4 and TRBJ2-1; D perhaps matches TRBD2 (6 bases). The CDR3 consists of 17 residues. The V gene's germline CDR1 is MRHNA and CDR2 SNTAGT. Trimming removed 0 bases from V and 5 bases from J, with 17 bases in between. CDR3 sequence reads: CASSDSVGGRTDNEQFF. The CDR3 DNA reads TGTGCCAGCAGTGACTCGGTCGGGGGTCGAACAGACAATGAGCAGTTCTTC.

The rearrangement links TRBV28 to TRBJ2-1; D is undetermined. V lost 7 bases and J 9 bases, leaving 16 bases between the germline ends. CDR3 length: 13 amino acids. CDR1 is MDHEN, CDR2 SYDVKM, per germline. CDR3 sequence: CASKLAVVGEQFF. Here the CDR3 DNA reads TGTGCCAGCAAGCTGGCGGTCGTGGGTGAGCAGTTCTTC.

This clonotype came up many times. The J gene is TRBJ2-1, the V gene TRBV20-1, with D tentatively TRBD2 (6 bases). Germline CDR1 is DFQATT and CDR2 is SNEGSKA (reference sequence). The V and J ends lost 5 bases and 6 bases respectively, with 8 bases between them. The CDR3 covers 11 residues. The CDR3 bases are TGCAGTGCTTCGGGACTCAATGAGCAGTTCTTC. This codes for CSASGLNEQFF.

V and J are TRBV5-1 and TRBJ2-4; 9 bases are shared with TRBD1. Per germline, CDR1 SGHRS and CDR2 YFSETQ. This CDR3 contains 14 residues. The trim removed 2 bases at V and 7 bases at J, leaving 4 bases unmatched. CDR3: CASSLGTGKNIQYF. The CDR3 DNA is TGCGCCAGCAGCTTAGGGACAGGGAAGAACATTCAGTACTTC.

The sample holds a few counts of this clonotype. This chain uses TRBV10-1 with TRBJ2-5, with 15 nucleotides matching TRBD2. With V trimmed by 8 bases and J by 5 bases, 15 bases remained unmatched. The germline CDR1 and CDR2 sequences are WNHNN and SYGVQD (reference sequence). The length of the CDR3 is 18 residues. The CDR3 bases are TGCGCCAGCGAGGGTCCCGGGACTAGCGGGAGGCTAAAGGAGACCCAGTACTTC. Its translation is CASEGPGTSGRLKETQYF.

The gene calls are TRBV12-3 or TRBV12-4 and TRBJ1-5, with D possibly TRBD1 on 5 matching bases. This CDR3 comprises 13 residues. Trimming cost V 3 bases and J 9 bases, with 12 bases left between them. The CDR3 loop reads CASSFGGGRPQHF. In nucleotides, the CDR3 is TGTGCCAGCAGTTTCGGGGGAGGCCGGCCCCAGCATTTT.

This clonotype was found a few times. V and J are TRBV9 and TRBJ2-1; TRBD2 agrees at 9 bases. Germline CDR1 and CDR2: SGDLS and YYNGEE. This CDR3 spans 16 amino acids. V was pared by 0 bases and J by 0 bases, with 1 base of the junction left unmatched. In DNA form, the CDR3 reads TGTGCCAGCAGCGTAGGACTAGCGGTCTCCTACAATGAGCAGTTCTTC. It translates to CASSVGLAVSYNEQFF. The entire variable domain, with the rest obtained from reference TRBV9 and TRBJ2-1, is as follows: DSGVTQTPKHLITATGQRVTLRCSPRSGDLSVYWYQQSLDQGLQFLIQYYNGEERAKGNILERFSAQQFPDLHSELNLSSLELGDSALYFCASSVGLAVSYNEQFFGPGTRLTVL.

This clonotype turned up a few times. V is TRBV19 and J is TRBJ2-3; 7 nucleotides line up with TRBD2. After removal of 4 bases from V and 5 bases from J, the junction contained 12 bases not matched to a gene. Per the germline V gene, CDR1 is LNHDA and CDR2 is SQIVND (reference sequence). The CDR3 is made up of 16 amino acids. In DNA, the CDR3 is TGTGCCAGTAGTAAACTCGACATGGGAGGGAGAGATACGCAGTATTTT. Translation gives CASSKLDMGGRDTQYF. Full variable domain (remainder filled in from reference TRBV19 and TRBJ2-3): DGGITQSPKYLFRKEGQNVTLSCEQNLNHDAMYWYRQDPGQGLRLIYYSQIVNDFQKGDIAEGYSVSREKKESFPLTVTSAQKNPTAFYLCASSKLDMGGRDTQYFGPGTRLTVL.

This clonotype was recorded at least ten times. This chain uses TRBV29-1 with TRBJ2-2; TRBD2 aligns across 11 bases. The trim removed 7 bases at V and 5 bases at J, leaving 15 bases unmatched. The CDR3 runs to 17 residues. CDR1 and CDR2 (germline): SQVTM, ANQGSEA. CDR3 protein: CSAFILLAGEGTGELFF. The DNA of the CDR3 is TGCAGCGCTTTTATACTACTAGCGGGAGAGGGAACCGGGGAGCTGTTTTTT.

This clonotype was found many times. J is TRBJ2-2 and V is TRBV28; 8 positions agree with TRBD1. V dropped 5 bases and J dropped 2; count of bases not matched to a gene: 4. Germline V gene lookup returns CDR1 MDHEN and CDR2 SYDVKM. The CDR3 has 15 residues. The CDR3 is CASSHRGLNTGELFF. CDR3 coding DNA: TGTGCCAGCAGTCACAGGGGGTTAAACACCGGGGAGCTGTTTTTT. The full variable domain, rest sourced from reference TRBV28 and TRBJ2-2, is DVKVTQSSRYLVKRTGEKVFLECVQDMDHENMFWYRQDPGLGLRLIYFSYDVKMKEKGDIPEGYSVSREKKERFSLILESASTNQTSMYLCASSHRGLNTGELFFGEGSRLTVL.

The chain is built from TRBV16 and TRBJ2-7; the match to TRBD2 covers 9 bases. V lost 3 bases, J lost 2 bases, and 8 bases stayed unmatched. CDR1 and CDR2 from the germline V gene are KGHSY and FQNENV. The CDR3 contains 16 residues. The DNA for the CDR3 is TGTGCCAGCAGCCACTATCTACCTAGCGGGGCCTACGAGCAGTACTTC. The encoded protein is CASSHYLPSGAYEQYF.

The rearrangement uses TRBV12-3 or TRBV12-4 and TRBJ2-1, with 10 bases identical to TRBD2. The ends lost 6 bases at V and 4 bases at J; junction bases unmatched: 6. The CDR3 extends over 15 amino acids. CDR3 residues: CASRPLAGTYNEQFF. The CDR3 DNA is TGTGCCAGCAGGCCACTAGCGGGAACGTACAATGAGCAGTTCTTC.

The rearrangement uses TRBV16 and TRBJ1-1; D is perhaps TRBD1 (5 bases). This CDR3 has 15 residues. V was pared by 0 bases and J by 5 bases, with 13 bases between. Germline CDR1 reads KGHSY; CDR2 reads FQNENV. DNA of the CDR3: TGTGCCAGCAGCCAATCATGGCAGGGAAAAACTGAAGCTTTCTTT. Its translation is CASSQSWQGKTEAFF.

Ten or more counts support this clonotype. The chain combines TRBV7-9 with TRBJ2-5; TRBD1 might be the D (6 bases). This CDR3 spans 13 amino acids. V was trimmed by 5 bases and J by 5 bases, leaving 12 bases between them. Germline V CDR1 and CDR2: SEHNR, FQNEAQ (reference sequence). The CDR3 nucleotides read TGTGCCAGCAGCCCGACAGGTGCGGAGACCCAGTACTTC. Translation gives CASSPTGAETQYF.

This clonotype occurred a few times. This chain links TRBV28 with TRBJ1-3; TRBD1 is a possible D gene (6 bases). V lost 6 bases to trimming and J lost 4 bases, with 13 bases between them. Germline CDR1 MDHEN, CDR2 SYDVKM. This CDR3 has 14 amino acids. CDR3 DNA sequence: TGTGCCAGCAGGACAGGTTATAGGGGAAACACCATATATTTT. It encodes CASRTGYRGNTIYF. Together with reference TRBV28 and TRBJ1-3, the CDR3 gives the full variable domain: DVKVTQSSRYLVKRTGEKVFLECVQDMDHENMFWYRQDPGLGLRLIYFSYDVKMKEKGDIPEGYSVSREKKERFSLILESASTNQTSMYLCASRTGYRGNTIYFGEGSWLTVV.

This clonotype was seen a handful of times. The chain is built from TRBV3-1 and TRBJ2-1, with a tentative D call TRBD1 (6 bases). CDR1 LGHDT and CDR2 YNNKEL come from the germline V gene (reference sequence). The CDR3 runs 19 residues. Trimming took 6 bases from V and 0 from J, leaving 24 bases between them. The CDR3 DNA follows: TGTGCCAGCAGACCTAAACAGGGTAGAGGTTACCCCTCCTACAATGAGCAGTTCTTC. Residues: CASRPKQGRGYPSYNEQFF.

This clonotype showed up just a few times. V is TRBV12-3 or TRBV12-4 and J is TRBJ2-7; TRBD2 matches 8 bases. Germline trimming cut 9 bases from V and 2 bases from J; bases unmatched to any gene: 6. The CDR3 covers 13 residues. In DNA form, the CDR3 reads TGTGCCAGTACGCGGGGGGCGGCCTACGAGCAGTACTTC. It codes for CASTRGAAYEQYF.

The genes are TRBV5-6 and TRBJ1-2; D is unresolved. Trimming removed 4 bases from V and 4 bases from J, with 8 bases in between. Looked up from germline, CDR1 is SGHDT and CDR2 is YYEEEE. The CDR3 totals 12 residues. Written as DNA, the CDR3 is TGTGCCAGCAGCCAGCCTAGCTATGGCTACACCTTC. Its translation: CASSQPSYGYTF.

This clonotype was found many times. The chain employs TRBV11-2 and TRBJ2-3; D tentatively reads TRBD1 or TRBD2 (5 bases each). CDR3 length: 15 amino acids. Trimming took 0 bases from V and 6 from J, leaving 13 bases between them. Germline-derived CDR1 and CDR2 are SGHAT and FQNNGV. CDR3 DNA: TGTGCCAGCAGCTTAGACGGGGCTGCCGCTGATACGCAGTATTTT. Its protein is CASSLDGAAADTQYF.

The chain joins TRBV6-2 or TRBV6-3 to TRBJ2-3; 14 bases fit TRBD2. V lost 5 bases and J lost 6; bases outside the gene matches: 7. Per germline, CDR1 MNHEY and CDR2 SVGEGT. The CDR3 contains 16 residues. The CDR3 sequence is CASSGLAGGVADTQYF. CDR3 DNA sequence: TGTGCCAGCAGTGGACTAGCGGGAGGAGTAGCGGATACGCAGTATTTT.

This clonotype was detected a few times. The V gene is TRBV7-2, the J gene TRBJ2-7; a weak D match, TRBD2 (6 bases). Germline V gives CDR1 SGHTA, CDR2 FQGNSA. V was shortened by 3 bases and J by 9 bases, with 15 bases between the two germline ends. CDR3 length: 13 residues. The CDR3 is CASSLGGLEGQYF. The DNA for the CDR3 is TGTGCCAGCAGCTTGGGCGGGTTGGAGGGGCAGTACTTC.

The table lists this clonotype with a few counts. The gene calls are TRBV5-1 and TRBJ2-1; either TRBD1 or TRBD2 may supply D (5 bases each). Germline V gives CDR1 SGHRS, CDR2 YFSETQ. This CDR3 is built from 15 residues. Trimming removed 4 bases from V and 8 bases from J, with 19 bases in between. The CDR3 region has the DNA TGCGCCAGCAGCAGGACGGGGCCTTTATACGATGAGCAGTTCTTC. Translating gives CASSRTGPLYDEQFF. Full variable domain (outside the CDR3, taken from reference TRBV5-1 and TRBJ2-1): KAGVTQTPRYLIKTRGQQVTLSCSPISGHRSVSWYQQTPGQGLQFLFEYFSETQRNKGNFPGRFSGRQFSNSRSEMNVSTLELGDSALYLCASSRTGPLYDEQFFGPGTRLTVL.

J is TRBJ2-7 and V is TRBV12-3 or TRBV12-4; 9 bases are shared with TRBD2. Trimming took 3 bases from V and 0 from J; bases not matched to a gene: 6. The CDR3 runs to 16 residues. CDR3: CASSFIAGASSYEQYF. Written as DNA, the CDR3 is TGTGCCAGCAGTTTTATAGCGGGAGCGAGCTCCTACGAGCAGTACTTC.

The sample holds a few counts of this clonotype. The genes are TRBV12-3 or TRBV12-4 and TRBJ2-2; a weak D match, TRBD2 (6 bases). The V and J ends lost 6 bases and 4 bases respectively, with 15 bases between them. This CDR3 has 15 residues. In nucleotides, the CDR3 is TGTGCCAGCAGCCCACGGGGGTCAAGCACCGGGGAGCTGTTTTTT. As protein: CASSPRGSSTGELFF.

A few counts support this clonotype. This chain links TRBV29-1 with TRBJ2-7; 11 nucleotides align to TRBD2. The V segment lost 6 bases and the J segment 2 bases; nucleotides outside the gene matches: 9. CDR1 is SQVTM, CDR2 ANQGSEA, per germline. This CDR3 is 15 amino acids long. The CDR3 region is CSVVERLAGTYEQYF. In nucleotides, the CDR3 is TGCAGCGTCGTTGAACGACTAGCGGGAACCTACGAGCAGTACTTC.

The chain links TRBV20-1 to TRBJ2-1; D may be TRBD2 (5 bases). V lost 6 bases and J 8 bases, leaving 23 bases between the germline ends. The CDR3 spans 15 residues. Germline loops: CDR1 DFQATT, CDR2 SNEGSKA (reference sequence). CDR3 in DNA: TGCAGTGCCTCATTAGGACTCGTGCTTAACCATGAGCAGTTCTTC. Translation gives CSASLGLVLNHEQFF.